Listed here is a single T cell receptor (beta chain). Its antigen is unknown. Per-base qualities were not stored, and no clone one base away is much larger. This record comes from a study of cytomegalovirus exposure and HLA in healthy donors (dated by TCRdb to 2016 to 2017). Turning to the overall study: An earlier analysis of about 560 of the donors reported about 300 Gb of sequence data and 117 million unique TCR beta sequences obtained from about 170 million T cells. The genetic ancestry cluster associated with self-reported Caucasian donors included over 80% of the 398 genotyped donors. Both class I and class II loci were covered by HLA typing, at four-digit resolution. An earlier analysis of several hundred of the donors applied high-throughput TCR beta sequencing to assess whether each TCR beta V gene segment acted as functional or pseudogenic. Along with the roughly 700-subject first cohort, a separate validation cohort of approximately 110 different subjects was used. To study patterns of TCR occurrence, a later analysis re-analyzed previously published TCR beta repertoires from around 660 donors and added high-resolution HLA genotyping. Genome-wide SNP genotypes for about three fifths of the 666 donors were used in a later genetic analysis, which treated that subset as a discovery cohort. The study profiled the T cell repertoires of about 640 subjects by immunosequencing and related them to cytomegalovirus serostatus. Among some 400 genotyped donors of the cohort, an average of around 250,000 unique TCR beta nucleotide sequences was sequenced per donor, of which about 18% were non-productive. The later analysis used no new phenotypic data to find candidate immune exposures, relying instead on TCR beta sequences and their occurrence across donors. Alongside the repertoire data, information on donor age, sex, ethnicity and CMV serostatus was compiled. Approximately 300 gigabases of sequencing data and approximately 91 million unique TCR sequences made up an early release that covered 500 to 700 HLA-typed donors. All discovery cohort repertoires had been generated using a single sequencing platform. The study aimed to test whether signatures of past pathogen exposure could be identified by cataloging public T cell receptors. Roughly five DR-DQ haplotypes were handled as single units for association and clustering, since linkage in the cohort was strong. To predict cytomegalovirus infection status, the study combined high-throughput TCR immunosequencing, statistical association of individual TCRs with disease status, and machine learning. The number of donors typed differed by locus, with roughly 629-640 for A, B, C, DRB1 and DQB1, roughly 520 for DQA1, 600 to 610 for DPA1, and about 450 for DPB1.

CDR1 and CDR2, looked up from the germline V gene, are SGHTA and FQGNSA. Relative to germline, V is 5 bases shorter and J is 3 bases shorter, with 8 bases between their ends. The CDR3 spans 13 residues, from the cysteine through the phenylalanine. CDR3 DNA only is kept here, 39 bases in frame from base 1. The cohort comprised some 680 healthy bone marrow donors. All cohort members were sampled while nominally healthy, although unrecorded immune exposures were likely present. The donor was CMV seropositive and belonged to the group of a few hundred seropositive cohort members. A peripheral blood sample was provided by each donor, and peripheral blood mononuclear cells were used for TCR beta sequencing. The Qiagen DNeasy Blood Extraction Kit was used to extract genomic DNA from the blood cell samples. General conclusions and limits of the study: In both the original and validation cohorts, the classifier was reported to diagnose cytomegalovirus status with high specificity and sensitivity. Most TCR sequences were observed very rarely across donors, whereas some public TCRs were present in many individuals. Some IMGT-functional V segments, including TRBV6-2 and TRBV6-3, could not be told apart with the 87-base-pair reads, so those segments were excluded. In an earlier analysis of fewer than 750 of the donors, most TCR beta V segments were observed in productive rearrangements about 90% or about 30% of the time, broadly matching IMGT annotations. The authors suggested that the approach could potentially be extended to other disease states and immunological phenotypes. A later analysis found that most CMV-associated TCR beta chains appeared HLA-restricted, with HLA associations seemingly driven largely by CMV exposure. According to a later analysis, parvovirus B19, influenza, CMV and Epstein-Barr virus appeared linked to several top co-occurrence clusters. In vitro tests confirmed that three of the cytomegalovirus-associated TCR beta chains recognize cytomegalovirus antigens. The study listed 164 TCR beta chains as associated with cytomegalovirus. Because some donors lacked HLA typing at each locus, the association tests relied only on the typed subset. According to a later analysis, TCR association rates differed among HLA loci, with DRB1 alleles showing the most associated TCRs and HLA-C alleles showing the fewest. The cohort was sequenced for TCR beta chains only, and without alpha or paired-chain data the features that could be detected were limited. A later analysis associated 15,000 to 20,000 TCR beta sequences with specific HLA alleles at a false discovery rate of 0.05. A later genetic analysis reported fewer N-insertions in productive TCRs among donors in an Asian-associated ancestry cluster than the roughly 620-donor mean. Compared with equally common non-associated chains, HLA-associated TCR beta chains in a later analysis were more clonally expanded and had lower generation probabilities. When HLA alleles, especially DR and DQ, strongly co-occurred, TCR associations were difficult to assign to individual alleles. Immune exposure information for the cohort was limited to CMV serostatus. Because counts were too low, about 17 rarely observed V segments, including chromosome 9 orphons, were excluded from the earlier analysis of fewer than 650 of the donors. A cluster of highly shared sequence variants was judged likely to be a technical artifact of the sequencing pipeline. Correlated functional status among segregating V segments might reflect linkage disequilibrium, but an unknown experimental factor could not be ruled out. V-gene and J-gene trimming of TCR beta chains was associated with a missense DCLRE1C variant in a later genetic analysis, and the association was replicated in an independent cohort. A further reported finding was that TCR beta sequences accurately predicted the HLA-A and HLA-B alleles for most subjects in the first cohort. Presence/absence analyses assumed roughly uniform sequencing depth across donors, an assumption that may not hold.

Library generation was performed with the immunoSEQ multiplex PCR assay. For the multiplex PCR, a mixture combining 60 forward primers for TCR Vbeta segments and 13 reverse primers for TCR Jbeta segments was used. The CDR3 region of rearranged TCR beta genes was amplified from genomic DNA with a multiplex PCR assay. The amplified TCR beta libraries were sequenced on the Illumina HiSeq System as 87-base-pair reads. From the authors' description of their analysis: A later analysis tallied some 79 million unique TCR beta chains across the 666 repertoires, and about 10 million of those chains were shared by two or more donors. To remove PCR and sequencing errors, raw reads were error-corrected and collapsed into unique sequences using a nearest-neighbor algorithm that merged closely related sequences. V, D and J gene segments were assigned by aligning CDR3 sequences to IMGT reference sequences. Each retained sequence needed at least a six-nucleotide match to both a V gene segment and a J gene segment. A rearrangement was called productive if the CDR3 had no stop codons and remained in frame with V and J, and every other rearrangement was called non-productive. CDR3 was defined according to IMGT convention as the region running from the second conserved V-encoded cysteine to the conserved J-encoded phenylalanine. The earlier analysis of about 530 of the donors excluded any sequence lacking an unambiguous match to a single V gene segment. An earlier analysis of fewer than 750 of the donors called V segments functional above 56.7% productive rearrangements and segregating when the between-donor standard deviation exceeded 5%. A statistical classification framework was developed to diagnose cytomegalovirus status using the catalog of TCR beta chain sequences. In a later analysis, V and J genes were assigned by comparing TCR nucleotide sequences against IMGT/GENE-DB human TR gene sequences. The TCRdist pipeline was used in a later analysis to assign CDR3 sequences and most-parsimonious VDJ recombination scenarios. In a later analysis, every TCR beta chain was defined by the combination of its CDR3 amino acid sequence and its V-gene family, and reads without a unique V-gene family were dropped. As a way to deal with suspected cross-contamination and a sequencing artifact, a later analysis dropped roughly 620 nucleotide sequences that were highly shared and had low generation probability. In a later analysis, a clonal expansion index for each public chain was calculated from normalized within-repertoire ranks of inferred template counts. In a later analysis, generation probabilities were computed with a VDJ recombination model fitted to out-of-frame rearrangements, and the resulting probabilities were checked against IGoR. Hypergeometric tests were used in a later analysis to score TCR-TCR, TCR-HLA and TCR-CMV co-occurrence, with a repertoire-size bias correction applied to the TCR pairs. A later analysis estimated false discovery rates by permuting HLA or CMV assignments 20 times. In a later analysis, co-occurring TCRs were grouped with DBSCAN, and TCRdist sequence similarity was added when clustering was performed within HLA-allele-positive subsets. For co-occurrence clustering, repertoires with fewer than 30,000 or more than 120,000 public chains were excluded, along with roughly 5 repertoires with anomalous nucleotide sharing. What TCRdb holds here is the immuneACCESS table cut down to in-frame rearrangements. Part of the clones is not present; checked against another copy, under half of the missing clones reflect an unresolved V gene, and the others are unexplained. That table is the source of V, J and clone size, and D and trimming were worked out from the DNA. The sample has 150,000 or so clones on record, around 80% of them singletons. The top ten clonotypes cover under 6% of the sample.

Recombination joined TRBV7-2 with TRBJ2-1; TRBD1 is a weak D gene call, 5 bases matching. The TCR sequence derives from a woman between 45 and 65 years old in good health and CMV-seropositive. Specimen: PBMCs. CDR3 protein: CASSATGYNEQFF. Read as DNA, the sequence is TGTGCCAGCAGCGCCACAGGCTACAATGAGCAGTTCTTC.